These 27 T cell receptor beta chains came from one sample sequenced in a study of CD8 T cells in ankylosing spondylitis. Study conclusions and caveats: Characteristic of ankylosing spondylitis blood, it appeared, was a TCR beta motif comprising eight highly homologous variants.

These receptors' targets are unknown. TCRdb reprocessed the 5' RACE reads with MiXCR, giving one entry per CDR3 protein. The table has fewer than 500,000 distinct CDR3 sequences, roughly 27% seen once; the top ten hold about 1%. The sequencing input was blood, either unsorted or a sorted T cell fraction (not recorded which). The receptors derive from a male donor with ankylosing spondylitis.

The V call is TRBV4-2, the J call TRBJ1-5; perhaps TRBD1 as D (5 bases). This CDR3 spans 14 amino acids. V dropped 1 base and J dropped 6 bases, with 10 bases sitting between them. In germline, CDR1 is LGHNA, CDR2 YNFKEQ. This CDR3 reads CASSQVGTSQPQHF. In DNA, the CDR3 is TGTGCCAGCAGCCAAGTTGGGACGTCTCAGCCCCAGCATTTT.

This clonotype was seen only once. V and J are TRBV20-1 and TRBJ2-7; 7 bases agree with TRBD2. V was pared by 2 bases and J by 0 bases, with 4 bases of the junction left unmatched. There are 14 residues in the CDR3. Germline lookup yields CDR1 DFQATT and CDR2 SNEGSKA (reference sequence). CDR3 loop: CSARKSGTSYEQYF. The CDR3 DNA follows: TGCAGTGCTAGAAAAAGCGGGACCTCCTACGAGCAGTACTTC.

This clonotype occurred a few times. The chain couples TRBV12-3 or TRBV12-4 to TRBJ2-6; D possibly corresponds to TRBD1 (5 bases). V was pared by 7 bases and J by 0 bases, with 7 bases between. CDR3 length: 14 amino acids. The CDR3 nucleotides read TGTGCCAGCAACAGGCTCTCTGGGGCCAACGTCCTGACTTTC. The encoded protein is CASNRLSGANVLTF.

This clonotype was picked up a small number of times. This chain joins TRBV29-1 and TRBJ2-5; D is perhaps TRBD1 (6 bases). Deletions cut 4 bases from V and 5 bases from J, with 11 bases between. The CDR3 is 12 amino acids. Germline CDR1 reads SQVTM; CDR2 reads ANQGSEA. CDR3 nucleotide sequence: TGCAGCGTTGGAACAGGGACGGAGACCCAGTACTTC. Translating gives CSVGTGTETQYF.

The chain couples TRBV4-1 to TRBJ1-5, with no clear D. Looked up from germline, CDR1 is MGHRA and CDR2 is YSYEKL. The CDR3 runs to 16 residues. V lost 0 bases to trimming and J lost 2 bases, with 11 bases between them. CDR3 coding DNA: TGCGCCAGCAGCCAAGAACCGTCCGATGGCAATCAGCCCCAGCATTTT. Protein sequence: CASSQEPSDGNQPQHF.

This clonotype was counted a few times. The CDR3 region is CASRATGSYNEQFF. The CDR3 nucleotides read TGTGCCAGCAGGGCGACAGGGTCCTACAATGAGCAGTTCTTC. The genes are TRBV2 and TRBJ2-1; TRBD1 matches 7 bases. With V trimmed by 6 bases and J by 1 base, 3 bases remained unmatched. There are 14 residues in the CDR3. Germline V gene sequence: CDR1 SNHLY, CDR2 FYNNEI. Full variable domain (remainder filled in from reference TRBV2 and TRBJ2-1): EPEVTQTPSHQVTQMGQEVILRCVPISNHLYFYWYRQILGQKVEFLVSFYNNEISEKSEIFDDQFSVERPDGSNFTLKIRSTKLEDSAMYFCASRATGSYNEQFFGPGTRLTVL.

The gene calls are TRBV15 and TRBJ2-7; D may be TRBD1 or TRBD2 (5 bases each). This CDR3 contains 16 residues. V lost 1 base to trimming and J lost 0 bases, with 13 bases between them. Per the germline V gene, CDR1 is LNHNV and CDR2 is YYDKDF (reference sequence). DNA for the CDR3: TGTGCCACCAGCAGAGTCGGGACCGAATCCTCCTACGAGCAGTACTTC. Protein: CATSRVGTESSYEQYF.

V usage is TRBV7-9 and J usage is TRBJ2-4, with D unclear. Trimming took 2 bases from V and 0 from J, leaving 11 bases between them. The CDR3 length is 16 residues. From germline, CDR1 is SEHNR and CDR2 FQNEAQ (reference sequence). CDR3 protein: CASSLNKGLAKNIQYF. The CDR3 DNA follows: TGTGCCAGCAGCTTAAACAAGGGATTAGCCAAAAACATTCAGTACTTC.

This clonotype appeared a few times. The V call is TRBV28, the J call TRBJ2-5; 9 bases align to TRBD2. The germline gives CDR1 MDHEN, CDR2 SYDVKM. With 10 bases clipped from V and 4 bases from J, the junction kept 13 bases outside the gene matches. The CDR3 totals 15 residues. The CDR3 DNA reads as TGTGCCATCAACCTAGCGGGAAACGGCAGAGAGACCCAGTACTTC. As protein: CAINLAGNGRETQYF.

The sample holds a few counts of this clonotype. The gene calls are TRBV5-1 and TRBJ1-6, with TRBD1 as a possible D gene (6 bases). This CDR3 spans 14 amino acids. V lost 4 bases and J lost 6, with 11 bases in between. Looked up from germline, CDR1 is SGHRS and CDR2 is YFSETQ. DNA for the CDR3: TGCGCCAGCAGCGTCGACAGGTCTAATTCACCCCTCCACTTT. Protein product: CASSVDRSNSPLHF. The full variable domain, with the rest looked up from reference TRBV5-1 and TRBJ1-6, is KAGVTQTPRYLIKTRGQQVTLSCSPISGHRSVSWYQQTPGQGLQFLFEYFSETQRNKGNFPGRFSGRQFSNSRSEMNVSTLELGDSALYLCASSVDRSNSPLHFGNGTRLTVT.

This clonotype was observed once. This rearrangement joins TRBV20-1 to TRBJ2-1; TRBD2 matches 10 bases. Germline values: CDR1 DFQATT, CDR2 SNEGSKA (reference sequence). V was clipped by 3 bases and J by 7 bases; unmatched bases: 18. This CDR3 region has 18 residues. CDR3 nucleotides: TGCAGTGCTAGCGGCCCACTTGGAACTAGCGGGGCCCCTAATGAGCAGTTCTTC. It encodes CSASGPLGTSGAPNEQFF.

Only a few counts were recorded for this clonotype. The chain has TRBV11-2 and TRBJ2-1, with D possibly being TRBD1 or TRBD2 (5 bases each). The CDR3 sequence is 16 residues long. In germline, CDR1 is SGHAT, CDR2 FQNNGV. Trimming removed 1 base from V and 3 bases from J, with 13 bases in between. CDR3 nucleotide sequence: TGTGCCAGCAGCTTAGTGACGGGGCCGGGCTACAATGAGCAGTTCTTC. This sequence encodes CASSLVTGPGYNEQFF.

The CDR3 region is CASSGRGLDPEAFF. CDR3 DNA: TGTGCCAGCAGTGGGCGGGGACTTGACCCTGAAGCTTTCTTT. V usage is TRBV25-1 and J usage is TRBJ1-1; D possibly corresponds to TRBD1 (5 bases). The CDR3 has 14 amino acids. Germline values: CDR1 MGHDK, CDR2 SYGVNS. V dropped 4 bases and J dropped 6 bases, with 15 bases sitting between them.

This chain connects TRBV18 to TRBJ1-1; TRBD1 matches at 8 bases. The V gene end was trimmed by 1 base and the J gene end by 1 base; junction bases not matched to a gene: 2. The V gene's germline CDR1 is KGHSH and CDR2 LQKENI. The CDR3 contains 15 residues. The CDR3 here is CASSPLTGENTEAFF. For the CDR3, the DNA is TGTGCCAGCTCACCACTGACAGGGGAGAACACTGAAGCTTTCTTT.

A few counts support this clonotype. CDR3 DNA: TGTGCCAGCAGTGACTCTCTCGGTCCCCGTAAGTTCTTC. It specifies CASSDSLGPRKFF. The chain employs TRBV6-4 and TRBJ2-1; D remains unclear. The V end lost 0 bases, the J end lost 14 bases, and 14 bases lay between the germline ends. The CDR3 loop spans 13 amino acids. From germline, CDR1 is MRHNA and CDR2 SNTAGT.

The genes are TRBV2 and TRBJ1-5; D call uncertain. There are 14 residues in the CDR3. The germline V and J ends were trimmed by 5 bases and 8 bases, with 16 bases remaining between them. The germline CDR1 and CDR2 sequences are SNHLY and FYNNEI. The CDR3 protein is CASSNTLREEPQHF. The DNA of the CDR3 is TGTGCCAGCAGTAATACATTGAGGGAGGAGCCCCAGCATTTT.

V gene TRBV5-1 combines with J gene TRBJ1-2, with D perhaps TRBD1 (6 bases). The CDR3 extends over 15 amino acids. Germline CDR1 reads SGHRS; CDR2 reads YFSETQ. Trimming took 1 base from V and 4 from J, leaving 14 bases between them. The CDR3 sequence is CASSLKSGVSYGYTF. The CDR3 DNA reads as TGCGCCAGCAGCTTGAAGTCAGGGGTCAGCTATGGCTACACCTTC.

This clonotype was seen a few times. Here the CDR3 DNA reads TGTGCCAGCAGTTCCGGGGGTATCTCCTACGAGCAGTACGTC. Residues: CASSSGGISYEQYV. The chain combines TRBV6-2 or TRBV6-3 with TRBJ2-7; weak D call: TRBD2 (6 bases). This CDR3 has 14 amino acids. V lost 4 bases and J lost 0, with 10 bases in between. Looked up from germline, CDR1 is MNHEY and CDR2 is SVGEGT.

The V gene is TRBV7-6, the J gene TRBJ2-2, with TRBD2 as a possible D gene (6 bases). The CDR3 extends over 16 amino acids. The germline V gene has CDR1 SGHVS and CDR2 FNYEAQ. The ends were cut back, 3 bases at V and 1 base at J, with 12 bases in the middle. In nucleotides, the CDR3 is TGTGCCAGCAGCTTTTCAGCTAGCGAGAACACCGGGGAGCTGTTTTTT. Residues: CASSFSASENTGELFF.

This clonotype has ten or more counts. The gene calls are TRBV20-1 and TRBJ2-1; 8 bases are a match to TRBD2. The V and J ends lost 5 bases and 4 bases, in that order; junction bases with no gene match: 7. CDR1 and CDR2 (germline): DFQATT, SNEGSKA (reference sequence). This CDR3 is 14 amino acids long. This CDR3 is CSASGLAGYNEQFF. CDR3 nucleotide sequence: TGCAGTGCTTCTGGGCTAGCGGGTTACAATGAGCAGTTCTTC.

The rearrangement joins TRBV20-1 to TRBJ2-1, with 7 bases that match TRBD2. This CDR3 is built from 15 residues. The ends lost 1 base at V and 4 bases at J; junction bases unmatched: 7. CDR1 and CDR2 from the germline V gene are DFQATT and SNEGSKA (reference sequence). CDR3 DNA: TGCAGTGCTAGAGGCCACGGGACTAAGTACAATGAGCAGTTCTTC. It is translated as CSARGHGTKYNEQFF.

This clonotype was counted only a few times. The gene calls are TRBV20-1 and TRBJ1-4, with 7 bases aligning to TRBD1. Germline V gives CDR1 DFQATT, CDR2 SNEGSKA (reference sequence). The CDR3 spans 15 residues. J gave up 8 bases and V 3 bases, and 12 bases lay outside the gene matches. The CDR3: CSARTLTGLREKLFF. The CDR3 bases are TGCAGTGCTAGGACCCTGACAGGGTTGAGGGAAAAACTGTTTTTT.

This clonotype has a single count. The gene calls are TRBV21-1 and TRBJ2-1; the table calls TRBD1, which could not be checked here. TRBV21-1 is classified as a pseudogene. There are 17 residues in the CDR3. The CDR3 sequence: CAGPNPGGEWSYNEQFF. The CDR3 nucleotides read TGTGCCGGCCCCAACCCAGGGGGAGAGTGGTCCTACAATGAGCAGTTCTTC.

The rearrangement uses TRBV5-1 and TRBJ2-2; a possible D gene is TRBD1 (5 bases). Germline loops: CDR1 SGHRS, CDR2 YFSETQ. The CDR3 is 15 residues long. V gave up 0 bases and J gave up 2 bases, with 8 bases separating them. The CDR3 DNA reads as TGCGCCAGCAGCTTGGCCAGGGTAAACACCGGGGAGCTGTTTTTT. Encoded protein: CASSLARVNTGELFF.

The V gene is TRBV27, the J gene TRBJ1-2; 8 bases align to TRBD1. CDR1 is MNHEY, CDR2 SMNVEV, per germline (reference sequence). This CDR3 comprises 14 residues. V gave up 4 bases and J gave up 4 bases; unmatched junction bases: 5. The CDR3: CASSSAGGIYGYTF. CDR3 bases: TGTGCCAGCAGTTCGGCAGGGGGCATCTATGGCTACACCTTC.

This clonotype turned up a few times. The chain couples TRBV20-1 to TRBJ2-1; 12 nucleotides line up with TRBD2. V lost 6 bases to trimming and J lost 2 bases; unmatched junction nucleotides: 5. Per germline, CDR1 DFQATT and CDR2 SNEGSKA (reference sequence). This CDR3 spans 15 amino acids. The CDR3 nucleotides read TGCAGTGCCTTTGGACTAGCGGGGACCTACAATGAGCAGTTCTTC. Translation gives CSAFGLAGTYNEQFF.

This sequence joins TRBV29-1 and TRBJ1-2; no clear D gene. CDR3 length equals 12 residues. The germline V gene encodes CDR1 SQVTM and CDR2 ANQGSEA. The germline V and J ends were trimmed by 2 bases and 8 bases, with 12 bases remaining between them. The CDR3: CSVEKGLGGYTF. The CDR3 DNA reads as TGCAGCGTTGAAAAGGGATTAGGCGGCTACACCTTC.